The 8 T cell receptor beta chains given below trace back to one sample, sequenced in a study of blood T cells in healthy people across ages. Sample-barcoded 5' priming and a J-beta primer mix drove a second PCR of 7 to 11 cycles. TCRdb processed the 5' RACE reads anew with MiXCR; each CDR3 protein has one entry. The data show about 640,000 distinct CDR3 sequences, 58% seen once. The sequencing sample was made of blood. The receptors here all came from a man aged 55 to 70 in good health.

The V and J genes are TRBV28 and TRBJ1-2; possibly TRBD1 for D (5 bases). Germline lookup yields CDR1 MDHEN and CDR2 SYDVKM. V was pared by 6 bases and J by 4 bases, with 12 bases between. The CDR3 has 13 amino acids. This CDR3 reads CASSSGGIYGYTF. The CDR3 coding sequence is TGTGCCAGCAGCTCGGGGGGTATCTATGGCTACACCTTC.

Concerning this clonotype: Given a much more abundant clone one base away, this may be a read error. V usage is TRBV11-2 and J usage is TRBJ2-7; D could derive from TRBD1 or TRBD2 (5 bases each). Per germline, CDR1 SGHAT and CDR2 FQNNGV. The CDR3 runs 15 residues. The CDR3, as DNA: TGTGCCAGCAGCTTAGGGGACGGTAGCTCCTGCGAGCAGTACTTC. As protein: CASSLGDGSSCEQYF.

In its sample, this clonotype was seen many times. In DNA, the CDR3 is TGTGCCAGCAGCCTGGGACAGGCAGATGGCTACACCTTC. Translated, it gives CASSLGQADGYTF. The chain joins TRBV6-5 to TRBJ1-2; TRBD1 aligns across 8 bases. The germline gives CDR1 MNHEY, CDR2 SVGAGI. Trimming at V came to 6 bases and at J to 6 bases, leaving 6 bases not matched to a gene. The length of the CDR3 is 13 residues.

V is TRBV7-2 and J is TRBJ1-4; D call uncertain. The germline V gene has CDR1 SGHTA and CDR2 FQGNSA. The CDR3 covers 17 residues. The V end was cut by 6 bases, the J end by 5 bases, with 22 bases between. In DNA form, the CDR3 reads TGTGCCAGCAGTAAAACACGGGAAAGAACTCTGAATGAAAAACTGTTTTTT. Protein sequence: CASSKTRERTLNEKLFF.

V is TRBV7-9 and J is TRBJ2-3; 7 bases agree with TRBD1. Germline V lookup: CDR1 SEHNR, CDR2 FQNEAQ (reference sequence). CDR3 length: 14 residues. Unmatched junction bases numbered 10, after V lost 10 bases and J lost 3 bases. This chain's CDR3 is CAKQTGSQTDTQYF. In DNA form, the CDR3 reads TGTGCCAAACAGACAGGGTCACAGACAGATACGCAGTATTTT.

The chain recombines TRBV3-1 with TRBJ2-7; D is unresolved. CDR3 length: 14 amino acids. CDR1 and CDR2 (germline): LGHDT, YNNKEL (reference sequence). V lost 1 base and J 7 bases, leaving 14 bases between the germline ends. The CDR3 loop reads CASSQGPFALEQYF. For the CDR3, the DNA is TGTGCCAGCAGCCAAGGCCCTTTCGCCTTAGAGCAGTACTTC.

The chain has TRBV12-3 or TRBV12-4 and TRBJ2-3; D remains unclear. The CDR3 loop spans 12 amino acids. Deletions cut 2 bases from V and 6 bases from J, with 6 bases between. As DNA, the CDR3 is TGTGCCAGCAGTTTATGGAAGGATACGCAGTATTTT. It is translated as CASSLWKDTQYF.

The CDR3 DNA reads as TGTGCCAGCAGCTTTAGATGGGCCGGTGGGGTCAAAAACATTCAGTACTTC. Residues: CASSFRWAGGVKNIQYF. The V and J genes are TRBV11-2 and TRBJ2-4; D not certain. This CDR3 region has 17 residues. Germline-derived CDR1 and CDR2 are SGHAT and FQNNGV. Between the trimmed V and J ends, which lost 3 bases and 3 bases, there was a span of 18 bases.